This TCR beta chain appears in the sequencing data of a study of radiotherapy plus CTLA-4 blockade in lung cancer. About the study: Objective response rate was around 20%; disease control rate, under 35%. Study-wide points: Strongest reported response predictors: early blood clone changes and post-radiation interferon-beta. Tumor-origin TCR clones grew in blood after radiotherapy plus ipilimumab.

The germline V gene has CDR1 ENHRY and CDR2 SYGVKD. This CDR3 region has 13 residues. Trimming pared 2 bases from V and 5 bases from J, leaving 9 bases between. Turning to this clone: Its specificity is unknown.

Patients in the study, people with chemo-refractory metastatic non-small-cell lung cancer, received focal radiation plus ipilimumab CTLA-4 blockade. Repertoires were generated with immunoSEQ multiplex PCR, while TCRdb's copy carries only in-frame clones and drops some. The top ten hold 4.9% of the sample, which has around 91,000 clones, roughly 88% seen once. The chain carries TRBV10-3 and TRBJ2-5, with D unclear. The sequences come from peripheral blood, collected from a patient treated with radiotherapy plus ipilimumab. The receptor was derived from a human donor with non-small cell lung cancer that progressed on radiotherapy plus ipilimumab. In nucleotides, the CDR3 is TGTGCCATCAGTGAGAACCCGTGGGAGACCCAGTACTTC. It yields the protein CAISENPWETQYF.